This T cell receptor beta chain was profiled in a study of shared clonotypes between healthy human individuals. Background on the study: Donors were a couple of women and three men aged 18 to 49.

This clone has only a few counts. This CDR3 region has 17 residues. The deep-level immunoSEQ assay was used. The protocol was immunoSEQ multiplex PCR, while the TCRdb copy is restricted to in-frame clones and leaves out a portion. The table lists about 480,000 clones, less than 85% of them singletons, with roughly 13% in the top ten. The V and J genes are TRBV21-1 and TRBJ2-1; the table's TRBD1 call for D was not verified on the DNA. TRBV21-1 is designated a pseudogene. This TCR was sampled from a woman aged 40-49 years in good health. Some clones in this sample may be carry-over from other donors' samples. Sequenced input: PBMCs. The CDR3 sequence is CASSPIRTGASYNEQFF. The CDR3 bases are TGTGCCAGCAGCCCCATCAGGACAGGCGCTTCCTACAATGAGCAGTTCTTC.